The rows below give T cell receptor beta chains drawn from one sample of a study of blood T cell repertoires in COVID-19. The protocol was immunoSEQ multiplex PCR, while the TCRdb copy is restricted to in-frame clones and leaves out a portion. The repertoire holds approximately 350,000 clones, with roughly 90% as singletons. Sequenced: peripheral blood. These receptors were collected from a woman aged 55-69 years with COVID-19, enrolled during active disease. Both conserved end residues are part of each CDR3. The order of the fields is J gene, V gene, clone size, D gene, CDR3 protein, CDR3 DNA. The D gene is left open where the match is weak. Clone size is shown for a subset of rows, as once, few, many or a class of expanded clone.

J: TRBJ1-3; V: TRBV4-1; size: .; D: TRBD1; CDR3: CASSPGDRDGNTIYF; DNA: TGCGCCAGCAGCCCCGGAGACAGGGACGGAAACACCATATATTTT
J: TRBJ2-7; V: TRBV2; size: .; D: TRBD2; CDR3: CASSGSGGITYEQYF; DNA: TGTGCCAGCAGTGGGAGCGGGGGGATTACCTACGAGCAGTACTTC
J: TRBJ1-1; V: TRBV6-5; size: .; D: TRBD1; CDR3: CASSYTTGPGTEAFF; DNA: TGTGCCAGCAGTTACACGACAGGGCCCGGCACTGAAGCTTTCTTT
J: TRBJ1-3; V: TRBV11-3; size: .; D: TRBD1; CDR3: CASSPQGPTSGNTIYF; DNA: TGTGCCAGCAGCCCACAGGGGCCTACCTCTGGAAACACCATATATTTT
J: TRBJ2-1; V: TRBV7-9; size: .; D: .; CDR3: CASSYSSIEQFF; DNA: TGTGCCAGCAGTTATTCGAGTATTGAGCAGTTCTTC
J: TRBJ2-7; V: TRBV18; size: .; D: TRBD1; CDR3: CASSPGQGIEQYF; DNA: TGTGCCAGCTCTCCGGGACAGGGAATCGAGCAGTACTTC
J: TRBJ1-1; V: TRBV7-9; size: few; D: .; CDR3: CASSLGPPLNTEAFF; DNA: TGTGCCAGCAGCTTAGGGCCACCCCTGAACACTGAAGCTTTCTTT
J: TRBJ1-4; V: TRBV19; size: .; D: .; CDR3: CASRDLGATNEKLFF; DNA: TGTGCCAGTAGGGATCTAGGGGCAACTAATGAAAAACTGTTTTTT
J: TRBJ2-3; V: TRBV12-5; size: .; D: .; CDR3: CASGLVLVAHLDTQYF; DNA: TGTGCTAGTGGTTTGGTCCTAGTGGCCCACTTGGATACGCAGTATTTT
J: TRBJ2-5; V: TRBV10-1; size: once; D: .; CDR3: CASSPRVQETQYF; DNA: TGCGCCAGCAGCCCCAGGGTCCAAGAGACCCAGTACTTC
J: TRBJ2-3; V: TRBV12-3/TRBV12-4; size: few; D: .; CDR3: CASSTMLAYTQYF; DNA: TGTGCCAGCAGTACCATGCTAGCGTATACGCAGTATTTT
J: TRBJ1-3; V: TRBV30; size: .; D: .; CDR3: CAWEEAGAPGNTIYF; DNA: TGTGCCTGGGAAGAGGCGGGGGCGCCGGGAAACACCATATATTTT
J: TRBJ2-1; V: TRBV6-6; size: .; D: TRBD1; CDR3: CASSPGQLGEQFF; DNA: TGTGCCAGCTCTCCGGGACAGTTAGGTGAGCAGTTCTTC
J: TRBJ2-5; V: TRBV4-3; size: .; D: .; CDR3: CASSQDPGPRAGETQYF; DNA: TGCGCCAGCAGCCAAGATCCTGGGCCCAGGGCCGGAGAGACCCAGTACTTC
J: TRBJ2-7; V: TRBV19; size: .; D: TRBD1; CDR3: CASSMGTGGVYEQYF; DNA: TGTGCCAGTAGTATGGGGACAGGGGGAGTCTACGAGCAGTACTTC
J: TRBJ2-5; V: TRBV11-1; size: .; D: TRBD1; CDR3: CASSLDPTGLETQYF; DNA: TGTGCCAGCAGCTTAGATCCGACAGGGCTTGAGACCCAGTACTTC
J: TRBJ1-1; V: TRBV10-2; size: .; D: TRBD1; CDR3: CASSESVEGGRTEAFF; DNA: TGCGCCAGCAGTGAGTCAGTAGAAGGGGGCCGAACTGAAGCTTTCTTT
J: TRBJ2-5; V: TRBV9; size: .; D: TRBD2; CDR3: CASSVEPSGGIVTQYF; DNA: TGTGCCAGCAGCGTAGAGCCCAGCGGGGGAATCGTGACCCAGTACTTC
J: TRBJ1-1; V: TRBV30; size: .; D: .; CDR3: CAWAIRRMVGRNTEAFF; DNA: TGTGCCTGGGCCATCAGGAGAATGGTAGGGAGGAACACTGAAGCTTTCTTT
J: TRBJ2-1; V: TRBV3-1/TRBV3-2; size: .; D: TRBD2; CDR3: CASSQPWTSGGYDEQFF; DNA: TGTGCCAGCAGCCAACCGTGGACTAGCGGGGGATACGATGAGCAGTTCTTC
J: TRBJ1-5; V: TRBV19; size: .; D: .; CDR3: CASSLSHSNQPQHF; DNA: TGTGCCAGTAGTCTCAGTCATAGCAATCAGCCCCAGCATTTT
J: TRBJ2-7; V: TRBV28; size: .; D: TRBD1; CDR3: CASSGGTGTEQYF; DNA: TGTGCCAGCAGTGGGGGGACAGGGACCGAGCAGTACTTC
J: TRBJ2-7; V: TRBV2; size: .; D: TRBD1; CDR3: CASRAQAGTGLYEQYF; DNA: TGTGCCAGCAGAGCCCAAGCCGGGACAGGCCTATACGAGCAGTACTTC
J: TRBJ1-5; V: TRBV5-6; size: .; D: .; CDR3: CASSLGSGQPQHF; DNA: TGTGCCAGCAGCTTGGGCTCCGGTCAGCCCCAGCATTTT